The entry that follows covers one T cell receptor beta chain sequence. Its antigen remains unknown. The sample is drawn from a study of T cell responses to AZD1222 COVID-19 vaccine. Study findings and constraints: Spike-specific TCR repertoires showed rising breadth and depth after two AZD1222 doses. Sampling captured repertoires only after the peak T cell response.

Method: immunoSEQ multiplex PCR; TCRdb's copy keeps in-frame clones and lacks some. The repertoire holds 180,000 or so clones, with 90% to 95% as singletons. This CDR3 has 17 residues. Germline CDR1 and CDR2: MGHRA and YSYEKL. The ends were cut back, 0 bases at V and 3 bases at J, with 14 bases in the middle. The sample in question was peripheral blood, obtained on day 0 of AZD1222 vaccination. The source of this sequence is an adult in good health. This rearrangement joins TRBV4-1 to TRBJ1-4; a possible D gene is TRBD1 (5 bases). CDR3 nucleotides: TGCGCCAGCAGCCAAGATTTCCCAGGGAGTTCTAATGAAAAACTGTTTTTT. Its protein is CASSQDFPGSSNEKLFF.